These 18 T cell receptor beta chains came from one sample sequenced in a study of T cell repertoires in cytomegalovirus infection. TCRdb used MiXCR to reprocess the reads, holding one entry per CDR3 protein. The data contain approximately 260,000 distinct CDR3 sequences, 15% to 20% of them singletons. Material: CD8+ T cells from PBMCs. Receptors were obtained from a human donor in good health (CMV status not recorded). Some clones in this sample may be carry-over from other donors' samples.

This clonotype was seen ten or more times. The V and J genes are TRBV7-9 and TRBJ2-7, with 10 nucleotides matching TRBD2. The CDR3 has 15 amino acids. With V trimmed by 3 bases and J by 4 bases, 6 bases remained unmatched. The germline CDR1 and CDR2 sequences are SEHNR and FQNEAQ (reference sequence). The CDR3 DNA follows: TGTGCCAGCAGCTTCACTAGCGGGGTGGGGTACGAGCAGTACTTC. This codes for CASSFTSGVGYEQYF.

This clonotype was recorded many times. CDR3 loop: CASSQDRKNTEAFF. CDR3 nucleotides: TGTGCCAGCAGCCAGGACAGGAAGAACACTGAAGCTTTCTTT. The V and J genes are TRBV6-1 and TRBJ1-1; 7 nucleotides line up with TRBD1. CDR3 size: 14 residues. The germline gives CDR1 MNHNS, CDR2 SASEGT. V was clipped by 6 bases and J by 1 base; unmatched bases: 5.

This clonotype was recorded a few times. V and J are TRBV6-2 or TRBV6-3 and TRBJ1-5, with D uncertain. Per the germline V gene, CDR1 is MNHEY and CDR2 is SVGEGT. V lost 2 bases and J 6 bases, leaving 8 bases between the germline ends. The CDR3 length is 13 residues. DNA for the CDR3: TGTGCCAGCAGTTACGGGGTACCTCAGCCCCAGCATTTT. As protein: CASSYGVPQPQHF.

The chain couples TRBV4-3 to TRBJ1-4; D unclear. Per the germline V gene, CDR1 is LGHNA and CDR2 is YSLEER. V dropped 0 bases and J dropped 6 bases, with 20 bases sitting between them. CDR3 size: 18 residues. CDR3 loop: CASSQERQGRGYDEKLFF. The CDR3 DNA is TGCGCCAGCAGCCAAGAGCGGCAAGGACGAGGATATGATGAAAAACTGTTTTTT.

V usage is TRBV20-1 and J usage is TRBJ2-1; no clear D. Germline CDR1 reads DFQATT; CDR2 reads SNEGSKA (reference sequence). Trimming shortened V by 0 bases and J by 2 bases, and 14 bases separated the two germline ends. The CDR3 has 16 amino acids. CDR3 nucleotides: TGCAGTGCTAGAGAAGGGTGGCAGCTTACCTACAATGAGCAGTTCTTC. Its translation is CSAREGWQLTYNEQFF.

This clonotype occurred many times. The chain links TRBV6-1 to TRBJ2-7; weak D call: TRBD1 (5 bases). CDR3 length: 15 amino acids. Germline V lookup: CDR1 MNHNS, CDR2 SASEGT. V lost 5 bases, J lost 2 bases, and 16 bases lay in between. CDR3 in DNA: TGTGCCAGCAGTATCGACAGACACCTCACCTACGAGCAGTACTTC. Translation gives CASSIDRHLTYEQYF.

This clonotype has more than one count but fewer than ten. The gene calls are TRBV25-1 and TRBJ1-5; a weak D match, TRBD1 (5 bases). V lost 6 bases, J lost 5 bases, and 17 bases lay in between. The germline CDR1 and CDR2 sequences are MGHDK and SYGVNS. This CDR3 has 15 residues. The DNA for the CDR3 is TGTGCCAGCAGGCCCGGGACTGACTTCGATCAGCCCCAGCATTTT. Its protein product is CASRPGTDFDQPQHF.

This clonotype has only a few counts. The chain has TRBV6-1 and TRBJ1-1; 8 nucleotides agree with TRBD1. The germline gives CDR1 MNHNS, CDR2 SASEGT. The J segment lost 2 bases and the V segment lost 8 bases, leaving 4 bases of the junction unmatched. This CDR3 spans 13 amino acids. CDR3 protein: CASSRGPNTEAFF. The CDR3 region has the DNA TGTGCCAGCTCCAGGGGGCCCAACACTGAAGCTTTCTTT.

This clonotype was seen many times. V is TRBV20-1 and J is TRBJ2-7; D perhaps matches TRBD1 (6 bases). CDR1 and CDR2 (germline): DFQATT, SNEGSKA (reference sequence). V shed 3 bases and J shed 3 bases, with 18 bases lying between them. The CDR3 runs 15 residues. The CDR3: CSASLPRTASYEQYF. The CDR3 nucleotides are TGCAGTGCTAGTCTGCCCCGGACAGCGAGCTACGAGCAGTACTTC.

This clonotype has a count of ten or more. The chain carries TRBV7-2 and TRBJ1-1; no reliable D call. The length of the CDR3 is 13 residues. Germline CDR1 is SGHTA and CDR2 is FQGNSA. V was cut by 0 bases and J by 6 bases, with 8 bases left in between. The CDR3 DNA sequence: TGTGCCAGCAGCTTAGCTTCTGGTTCTGAAGCTTTCTTT. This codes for CASSLASGSEAFF.

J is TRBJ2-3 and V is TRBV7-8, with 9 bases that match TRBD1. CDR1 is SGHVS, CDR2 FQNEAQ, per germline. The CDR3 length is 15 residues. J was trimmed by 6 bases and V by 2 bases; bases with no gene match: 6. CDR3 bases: TGTGCCAGCAGCTTATCGGGACAGGGAAAGGATACGCAGTATTTT. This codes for CASSLSGQGKDTQYF.

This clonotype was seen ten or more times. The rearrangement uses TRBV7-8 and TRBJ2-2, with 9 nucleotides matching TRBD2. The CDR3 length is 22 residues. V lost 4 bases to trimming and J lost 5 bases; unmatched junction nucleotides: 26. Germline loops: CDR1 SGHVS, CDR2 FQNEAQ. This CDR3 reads CASSSPRTALAAGGTWTGELFF. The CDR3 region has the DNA TGTGCCAGCAGCTCGCCGCGCACTGCACTAGCGGCGGGGGGGACGTGGACCGGGGAGCTGTTTTTT.

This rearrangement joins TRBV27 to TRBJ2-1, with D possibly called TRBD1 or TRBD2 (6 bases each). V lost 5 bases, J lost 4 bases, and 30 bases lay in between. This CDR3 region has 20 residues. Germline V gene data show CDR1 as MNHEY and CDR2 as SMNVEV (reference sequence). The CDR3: CASSGYGGEVALHGYNEQFF. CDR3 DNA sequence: TGTGCCAGCAGTGGATACGGGGGCGAGGTGGCTCTACATGGGTACAATGAGCAGTTCTTC.

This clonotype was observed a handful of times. This CDR3 reads CASSPGTGAYGYTF. The CDR3, as DNA: TGTGCCAGCAGCCCCGGGACAGGGGCTTATGGCTACACCTTC. V is TRBV5-6 and J is TRBJ1-2; 10 nucleotides agree with TRBD1. The V gene's germline CDR1 is SGHDT and CDR2 YYEEEE. The CDR3 extends over 14 amino acids. J lost 5 bases, V lost 4 bases, and 5 bases had no gene match.

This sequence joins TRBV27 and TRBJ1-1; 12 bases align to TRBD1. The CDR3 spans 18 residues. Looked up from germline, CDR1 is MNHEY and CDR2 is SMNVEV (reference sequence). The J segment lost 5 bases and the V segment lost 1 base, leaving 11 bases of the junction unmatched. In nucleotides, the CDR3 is TGTGCCAGCAGTTTATGGTTTGAGGGACAGGGGGCTGGGACTGAAGCTTTCTTT. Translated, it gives CASSLWFEGQGAGTEAFF.

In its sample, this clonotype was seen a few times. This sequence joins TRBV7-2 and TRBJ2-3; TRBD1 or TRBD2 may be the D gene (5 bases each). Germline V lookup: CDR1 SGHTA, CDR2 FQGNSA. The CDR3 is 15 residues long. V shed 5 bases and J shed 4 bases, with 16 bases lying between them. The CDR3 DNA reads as TGTGCCAGCAGCCCCGAGGGGTGGGTTGCAGATACGCAGTATTTT. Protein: CASSPEGWVADTQYF. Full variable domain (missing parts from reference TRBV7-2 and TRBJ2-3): GAGVSQSPSNKVTEKGKDVELRCDPISGHTALYWYRQSLGQGLEFLIYFQGNSAPDKSGLPSDRFSAERTGGSVSTLTIQRTQQEDSAVYLCASSPEGWVADTQYFGPGTRLTVL.

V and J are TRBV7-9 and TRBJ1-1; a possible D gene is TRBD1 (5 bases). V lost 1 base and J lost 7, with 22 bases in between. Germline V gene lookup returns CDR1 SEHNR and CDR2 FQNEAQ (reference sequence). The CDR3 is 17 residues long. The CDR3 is CASSLGSTRGGTGEAFF. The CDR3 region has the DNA TGTGCCAGCAGCTTAGGGAGCACCCGGGGGGGAACCGGTGAAGCTTTCTTT.

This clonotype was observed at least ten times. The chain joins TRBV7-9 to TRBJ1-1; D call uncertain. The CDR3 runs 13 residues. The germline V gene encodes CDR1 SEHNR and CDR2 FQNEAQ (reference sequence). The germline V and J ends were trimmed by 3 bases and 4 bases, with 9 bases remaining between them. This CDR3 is CASSFGGITEAFF. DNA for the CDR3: TGTGCCAGCAGCTTTGGCGGGATCACTGAAGCTTTCTTT.